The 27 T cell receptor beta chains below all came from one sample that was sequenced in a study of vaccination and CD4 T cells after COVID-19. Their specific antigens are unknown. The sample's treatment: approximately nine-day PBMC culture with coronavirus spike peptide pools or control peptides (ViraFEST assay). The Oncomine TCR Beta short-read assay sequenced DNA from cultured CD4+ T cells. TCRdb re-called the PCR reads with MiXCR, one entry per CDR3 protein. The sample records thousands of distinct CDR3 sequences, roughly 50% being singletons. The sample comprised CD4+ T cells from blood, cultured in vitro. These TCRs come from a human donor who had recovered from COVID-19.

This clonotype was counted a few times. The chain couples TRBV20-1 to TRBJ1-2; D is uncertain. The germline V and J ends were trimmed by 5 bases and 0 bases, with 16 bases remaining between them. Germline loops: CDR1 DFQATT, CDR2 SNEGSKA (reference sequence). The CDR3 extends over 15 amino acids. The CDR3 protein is CSASRTHHSNYGYTF. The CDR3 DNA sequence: TGCAGTGCTTCCAGGACCCACCATTCTAACTATGGCTACACCTTC.

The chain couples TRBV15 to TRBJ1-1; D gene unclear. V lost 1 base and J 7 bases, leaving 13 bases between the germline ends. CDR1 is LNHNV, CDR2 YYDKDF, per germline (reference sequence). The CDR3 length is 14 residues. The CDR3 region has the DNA TGTGCCACCAGCAGAGGGGAAGTAACTGGTGAAGCTTTCTTT. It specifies CATSRGEVTGEAFF. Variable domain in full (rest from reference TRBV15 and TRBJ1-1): DAMVIQNPRYQVTQFGKPVTLSCSQTLNHNVMYWYQQKSSQAPKLLFHYYDKDFNNEADTPDNFQSRRPNTSFCFLDIRSPGLGDTAMYLCATSRGEVTGEAFFGQGTRLTVV.

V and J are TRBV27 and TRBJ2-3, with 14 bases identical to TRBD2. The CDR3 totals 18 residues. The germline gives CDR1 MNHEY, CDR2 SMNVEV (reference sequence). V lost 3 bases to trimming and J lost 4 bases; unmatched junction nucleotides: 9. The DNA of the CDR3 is TGTGCCAGCAGTTTGTCCGGGACTAGCGGGAGTGGCGCAGATACGCAGTATTTT. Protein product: CASSLSGTSGSGADTQYF.

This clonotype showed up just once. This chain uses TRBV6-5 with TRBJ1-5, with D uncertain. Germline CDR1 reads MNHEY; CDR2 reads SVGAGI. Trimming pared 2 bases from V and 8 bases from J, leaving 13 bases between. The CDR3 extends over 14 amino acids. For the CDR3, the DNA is TGTGCCAGCAGTTACCGCAGGCACGGGGAGCCCCAGCATTTT. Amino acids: CASSYRRHGEPQHF.

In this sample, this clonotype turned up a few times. CDR3 loop: CASTTRRGDYGYTF. The CDR3 coding sequence is TGTGCCAGCACAACCCGACGGGGGGACTATGGCTACACCTTC. V usage is TRBV27 and J usage is TRBJ1-2, with D tentatively TRBD1 (5 bases). Trimming removed 7 bases at V and 3 bases at J, with 15 bases between. Germline V gene sequence: CDR1 MNHEY, CDR2 SMNVEV (reference sequence). This CDR3 contains 14 residues.

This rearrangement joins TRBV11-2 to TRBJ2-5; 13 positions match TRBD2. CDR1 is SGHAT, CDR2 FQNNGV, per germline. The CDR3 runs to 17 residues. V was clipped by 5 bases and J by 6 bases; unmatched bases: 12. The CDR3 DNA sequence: TGTGCCAGCAGCCCCGCTAGACTAGCGGGGGGCAGACAGACCCAGTACTTC. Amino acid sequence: CASSPARLAGGRQTQYF.

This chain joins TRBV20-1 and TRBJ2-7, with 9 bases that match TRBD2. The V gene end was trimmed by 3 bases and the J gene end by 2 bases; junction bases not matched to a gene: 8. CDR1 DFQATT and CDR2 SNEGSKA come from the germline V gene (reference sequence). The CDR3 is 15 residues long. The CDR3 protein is CSARVAGGHPYEQYF. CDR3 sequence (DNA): TGCAGTGCTAGGGTCGCGGGGGGGCACCCCTACGAGCAGTACTTC.

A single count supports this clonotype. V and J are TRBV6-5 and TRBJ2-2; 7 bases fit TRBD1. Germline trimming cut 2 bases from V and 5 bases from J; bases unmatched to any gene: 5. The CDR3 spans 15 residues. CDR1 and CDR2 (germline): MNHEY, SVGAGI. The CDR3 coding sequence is TGTGCCAGCAGTTACGAGGGGGCCGGGACCGGGGAGCTGTTTTTT. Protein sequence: CASSYEGAGTGELFF.

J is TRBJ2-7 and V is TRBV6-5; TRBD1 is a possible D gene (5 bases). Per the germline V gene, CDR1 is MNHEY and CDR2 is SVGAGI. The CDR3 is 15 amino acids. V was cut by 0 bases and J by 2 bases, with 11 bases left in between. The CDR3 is CASSYSGQYAYEQYF. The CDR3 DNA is TGTGCCAGCAGTTACTCGGGGCAGTACGCCTACGAGCAGTACTTC.

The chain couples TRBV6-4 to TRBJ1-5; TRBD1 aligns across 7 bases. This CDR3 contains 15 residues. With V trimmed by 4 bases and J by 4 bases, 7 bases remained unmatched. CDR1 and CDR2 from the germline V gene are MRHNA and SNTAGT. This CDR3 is CASSAKQGRNQPQHF. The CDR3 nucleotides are TGTGCCAGCAGTGCCAAACAGGGGAGGAATCAGCCCCAGCATTTT.

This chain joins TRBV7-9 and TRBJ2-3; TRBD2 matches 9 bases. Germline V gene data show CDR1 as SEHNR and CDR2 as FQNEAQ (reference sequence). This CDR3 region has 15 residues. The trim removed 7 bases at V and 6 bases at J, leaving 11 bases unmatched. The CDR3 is CASTKRASGVDTQYF. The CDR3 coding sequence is TGTGCCAGCACAAAGCGGGCTAGCGGGGTGGATACGCAGTATTTT.

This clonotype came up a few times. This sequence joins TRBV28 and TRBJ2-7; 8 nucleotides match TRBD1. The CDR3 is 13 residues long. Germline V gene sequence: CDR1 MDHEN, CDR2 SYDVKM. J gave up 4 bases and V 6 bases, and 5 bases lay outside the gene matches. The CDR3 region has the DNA TGTGCCAGCAGCCAAGGACAGGGATACGAGCAGTACTTC. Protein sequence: CASSQGQGYEQYF.

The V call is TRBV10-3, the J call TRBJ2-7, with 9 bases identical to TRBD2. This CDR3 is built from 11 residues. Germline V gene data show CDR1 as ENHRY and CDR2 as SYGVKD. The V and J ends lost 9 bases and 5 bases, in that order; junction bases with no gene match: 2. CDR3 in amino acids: CAMGTSHEQYF. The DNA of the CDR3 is TGTGCCATGGGGACTAGCCACGAGCAGTACTTC.

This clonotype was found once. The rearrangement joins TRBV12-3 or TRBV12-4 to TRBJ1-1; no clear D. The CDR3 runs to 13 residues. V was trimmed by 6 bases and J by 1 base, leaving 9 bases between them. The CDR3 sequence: CASRDQENTEAFF. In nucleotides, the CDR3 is TGTGCCAGCAGGGATCAGGAGAACACTGAAGCTTTCTTT.

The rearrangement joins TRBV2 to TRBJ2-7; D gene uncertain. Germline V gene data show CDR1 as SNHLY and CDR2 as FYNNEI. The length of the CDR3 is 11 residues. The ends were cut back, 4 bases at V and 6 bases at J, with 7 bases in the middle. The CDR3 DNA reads TGTGCCAGCAGTGTACTGGTCGAGCAGTACTTC. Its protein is CASSVLVEQYF.

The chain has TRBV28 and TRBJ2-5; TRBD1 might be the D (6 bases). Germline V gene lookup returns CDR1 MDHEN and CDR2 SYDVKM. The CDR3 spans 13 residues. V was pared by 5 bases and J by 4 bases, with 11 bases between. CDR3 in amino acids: CASSNRVAETQYF. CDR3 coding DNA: TGTGCCAGCAGTAACAGGGTTGCAGAGACCCAGTACTTC.

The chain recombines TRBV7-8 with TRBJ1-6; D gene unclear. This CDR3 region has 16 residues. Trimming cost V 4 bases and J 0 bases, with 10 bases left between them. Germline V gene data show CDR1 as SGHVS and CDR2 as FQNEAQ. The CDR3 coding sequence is TGTGCCAGCAGCTCCCCCCGCTCCTCCTATAATTCACCCCTCCACTTT. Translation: CASSSPRSSYNSPLHF.

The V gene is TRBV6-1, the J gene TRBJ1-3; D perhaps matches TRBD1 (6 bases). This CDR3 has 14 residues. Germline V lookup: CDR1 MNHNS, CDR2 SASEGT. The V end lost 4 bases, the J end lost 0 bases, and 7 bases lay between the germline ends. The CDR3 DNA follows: TGTGCCAGCAGTGGGGGGCACTCTGGAAACACCATATATTTT. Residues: CASSGGHSGNTIYF.

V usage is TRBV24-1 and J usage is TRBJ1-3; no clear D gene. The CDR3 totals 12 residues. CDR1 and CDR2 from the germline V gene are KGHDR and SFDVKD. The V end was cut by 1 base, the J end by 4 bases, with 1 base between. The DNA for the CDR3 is TGTGCCACCAGTGATTTCGGAAACACCATATATTTT. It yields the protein CATSDFGNTIYF.

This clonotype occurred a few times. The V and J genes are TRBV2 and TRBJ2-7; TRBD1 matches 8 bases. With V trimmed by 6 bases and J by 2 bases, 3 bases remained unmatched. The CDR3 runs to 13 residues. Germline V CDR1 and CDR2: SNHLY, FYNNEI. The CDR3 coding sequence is TGTGCCAGCAGGGCAGGGGGCCCCTACGAGCAGTACTTC. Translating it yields CASRAGGPYEQYF.

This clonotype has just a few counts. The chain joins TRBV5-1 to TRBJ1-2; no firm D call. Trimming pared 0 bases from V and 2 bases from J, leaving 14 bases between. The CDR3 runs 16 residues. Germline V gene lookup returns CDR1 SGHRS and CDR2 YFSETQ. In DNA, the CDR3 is TGCGCCAGCAGCTTGGAGGGAGCAGGATCAAACTATGGCTACACCTTC. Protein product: CASSLEGAGSNYGYTF.

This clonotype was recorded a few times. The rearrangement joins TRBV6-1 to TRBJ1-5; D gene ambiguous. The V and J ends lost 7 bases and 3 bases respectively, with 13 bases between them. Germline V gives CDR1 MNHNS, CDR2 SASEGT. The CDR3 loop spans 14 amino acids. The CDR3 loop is CASMPGSANQPQHF. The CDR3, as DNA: TGTGCCAGCATGCCCGGGTCCGCCAATCAGCCCCAGCATTTT.

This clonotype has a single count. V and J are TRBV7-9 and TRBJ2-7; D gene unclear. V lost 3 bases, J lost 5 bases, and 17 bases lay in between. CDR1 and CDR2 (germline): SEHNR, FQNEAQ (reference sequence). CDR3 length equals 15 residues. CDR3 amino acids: CASSFLWVFRHEQYF. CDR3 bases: TGTGCCAGCAGCTTTTTGTGGGTTTTTCGGCACGAGCAGTACTTC.

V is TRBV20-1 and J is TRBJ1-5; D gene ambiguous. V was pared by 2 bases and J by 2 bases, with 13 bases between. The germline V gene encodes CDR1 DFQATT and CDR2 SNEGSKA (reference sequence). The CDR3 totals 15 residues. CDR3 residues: CSARSRGSGNQPQHF. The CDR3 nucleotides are TGCAGTGCTAGATCACGGGGTTCCGGCAATCAGCCCCAGCATTTT.

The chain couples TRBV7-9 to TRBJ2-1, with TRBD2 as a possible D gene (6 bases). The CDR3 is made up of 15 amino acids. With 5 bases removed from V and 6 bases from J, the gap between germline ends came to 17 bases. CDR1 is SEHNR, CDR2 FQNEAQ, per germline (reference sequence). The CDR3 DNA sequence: TGTGCCAGCAGCATCAGATCGACCGGGGGCAATGAGCAGTTCTTC. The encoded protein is CASSIRSTGGNEQFF.

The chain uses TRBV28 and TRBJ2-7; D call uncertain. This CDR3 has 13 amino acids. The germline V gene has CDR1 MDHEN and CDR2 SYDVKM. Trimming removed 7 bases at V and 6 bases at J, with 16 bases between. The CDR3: CASTIGWGGEQYF. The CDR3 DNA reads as TGTGCCAGCACAATTGGGTGGGGTGGCGAGCAGTACTTC.

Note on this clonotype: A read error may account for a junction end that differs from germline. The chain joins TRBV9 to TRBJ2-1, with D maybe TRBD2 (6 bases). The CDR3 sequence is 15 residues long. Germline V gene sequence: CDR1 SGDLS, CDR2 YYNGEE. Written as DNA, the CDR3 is TGTGCCAGCAGCGTACTCGGGGTAGCGGACAATGAGCGGTTCTTC. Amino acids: CASSVLGVADNERFF. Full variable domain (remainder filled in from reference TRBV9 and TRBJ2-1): DSGVTQTPKHLITATGQRVTLRCSPRSGDLSVYWYQQSLDQGLQFLIQYYNGEERAKGNILERFSAQQFPDLHSELNLSSLELGDSALYFCASSVLGVADNERFFGPGTRLTVL.